These 29 T cell receptor beta chains originate from one sample sequenced in a study of CD8 T cells in ankylosing spondylitis. Their cognate antigens are unknown. A single record per CDR3 protein comes from TCRdb applying MiXCR to the 5' RACE reads. The sample shows about 220,000 distinct CDR3 sequences, around 19% of them seen only once. Study-wide findings and caveats: A motif in TCR beta, a set of fewer than ten highly homologous variants, appeared characteristic of ankylosing spondylitis blood.

Sequences were obtained from blood, either unsorted or a sorted T cell fraction (not recorded which). The source of these receptors is a male donor with ankylosing spondylitis.

This clonotype was seen at least ten times. The chain joins TRBV3-1 to TRBJ2-3, with D possibly matching TRBD2 (6 bases). Germline values: CDR1 LGHDT, CDR2 YNNKEL (reference sequence). V lost 2 bases and J lost 3, with 18 bases in between. This CDR3 is 17 amino acids long. CDR3 loop: CASSQTLAGIETDTQYF. DNA for the CDR3: TGTGCCAGCAGCCAAACGCTGGCGGGAATTGAGACAGATACGCAGTATTTT.

The V gene is TRBV2, the J gene TRBJ2-7, with 13 bases identical to TRBD2. With 8 bases clipped from V and 5 bases from J, the junction kept 6 bases outside the gene matches. Germline V CDR1 and CDR2: SNHLY, FYNNEI. CDR3 length equals 14 residues. CDR3 protein: CASSTGLAGNEQYF. CDR3 in DNA: TGTGCCAGCTCGACGGGACTAGCGGGAAACGAGCAGTACTTC.

This clonotype was seen at least ten times. The genes are TRBV5-6 and TRBJ2-7; D not certain. V lost 4 bases and J 2 bases, leaving 4 bases between the germline ends. CDR1 and CDR2 (germline): SGHDT, YYEEEE. The CDR3 totals 11 residues. The CDR3 DNA reads as TGTGCCAGCAGCACAACCTACGAGCAGTACTTC. Translating gives CASSTTYEQYF.

This clonotype has at least ten counts. The chain joins TRBV24-1 to TRBJ2-2; tentatively, D is TRBD1 or TRBD2 (6 bases each). The V gene lost 3 bases and the J gene lost 3 bases, with 13 bases spanning the gap. There are 16 residues in the CDR3. Germline V gene data show CDR1 as KGHDR and CDR2 as SFDVKD. CDR3 in amino acids: CATSDRKRGDTGELFF. In DNA form, the CDR3 reads TGTGCCACCAGTGATAGGAAGAGGGGGGACACCGGGGAGCTGTTTTTT.

The rearrangement uses TRBV13 and TRBJ1-1, with D unresolved. Germline V gene data show CDR1 as PRHDT and CDR2 as FYEKMQ (reference sequence). V dropped 5 bases and J dropped 4 bases, with 14 bases sitting between them. This CDR3 region has 14 residues. The CDR3 coding sequence is TGTGCCAGCAGCAACGACGAGGTCGGCACTGAAGCTTTCTTT. Its translation: CASSNDEVGTEAFF.

The chain combines TRBV29-1 with TRBJ2-2; 8 nucleotides match TRBD2. This CDR3 region has 14 residues. Trimming removed 7 bases from V and 2 bases from J; junction bases left unmatched: 6. CDR1 is SQVTM and CDR2 is ANQGSEA in the germline V gene. In nucleotides, the CDR3 is TGCAGCGCCCAAGCGGGGGCCAACACCGGGGAGCTGTTTTTT. Its protein is CSAQAGANTGELFF.

This clonotype has just a few counts. The chain combines TRBV27 with TRBJ2-2; no clear D gene. This CDR3 comprises 13 residues. From germline, CDR1 is MNHEY and CDR2 SMNVEV (reference sequence). With 8 bases removed from V and 1 base from J, the gap between germline ends came to 8 bases. Here the CDR3 DNA reads TGTGCCAGCGTCTCCATGAACACCGGGGAGCTGTTTTTT. This translates into CASVSMNTGELFF.

This clonotype was detected a few times. CDR3 residues: CASWPSGSTDTQYF. Written as DNA, the CDR3 is TGTGCCAGCTGGCCTAGCGGGAGCACAGATACGCAGTATTTT. V gene TRBV27 combines with J gene TRBJ2-3; 8 bases match TRBD2. Germline loops: CDR1 MNHEY, CDR2 SMNVEV (reference sequence). V shed 8 bases and J 0 bases; nucleotides not matched to a gene: 4. This CDR3 has 14 residues.

There are a few counts of this clonotype. V is TRBV27 and J is TRBJ2-7; D unclear. V lost 7 bases and J lost 4, with 14 bases in between. CDR1 and CDR2 from the germline V gene are MNHEY and SMNVEV (reference sequence). This CDR3 contains 13 residues. CDR3: CASIGFGGYEQYF. The CDR3 nucleotides are TGTGCCAGCATTGGGTTCGGCGGTTACGAGCAGTACTTC.

The chain's CDR3 is CASSLGGGATDTQYF. Here the CDR3 DNA reads TGTGCCAGCAGCTTAGGCGGGGGGGCCACAGATACGCAGTATTTT. The rearrangement links TRBV7-9 to TRBJ2-3; 9 nucleotides agree with TRBD2. The CDR3 spans 15 residues. The ends lost 1 base at V and 2 bases at J; junction bases unmatched: 1. Germline CDR1 SEHNR, CDR2 FQNEAQ (reference sequence).

The chain couples TRBV7-9 to TRBJ2-7, with 11 bases aligning to TRBD1. CDR1 and CDR2 from the germline V gene are SEHNR and FQNEAQ (reference sequence). V was pared by 5 bases and J by 5 bases, with 8 bases of the junction left unmatched. The CDR3 is made up of 15 amino acids. In DNA, the CDR3 is TGTGCCAGCAGCATCGGACAGGGGGCACTCAACGAGCAGTACTTC. This encodes CASSIGQGALNEQYF.

This chain connects TRBV27 to TRBJ2-3, with TRBD2 as a possible D gene (5 bases). CDR3 size: 14 residues. CDR1 MNHEY and CDR2 SMNVEV come from the germline V gene (reference sequence). The V gene lost 1 base and the J gene lost 2 bases, with 7 bases spanning the gap. CDR3 bases: TGTGCCAGCAGTTTATTGGGAGACACAGATACGCAGTATTTT. Translation: CASSLLGDTDTQYF.

This chain uses TRBV20-1 with TRBJ2-5; D possibly corresponds to TRBD1 (5 bases). CDR1 is DFQATT and CDR2 is SNEGSKA in the germline V gene (reference sequence). Trimming removed 0 bases from V and 2 bases from J, with 16 bases in between. The CDR3 has 16 amino acids. The CDR3 nucleotides read TGCAGTGCTAGAGATCCACAGGCCGCCCTACAAGAGACCCAGTACTTC. Its protein product is CSARDPQAALQETQYF.

This clonotype showed up just a few times. CDR3 sequence: CSASQDLNTEAFF. CDR3 sequence (DNA): TGCAGTGCCAGCCAGGACTTGAACACTGAAGCTTTCTTT. The V call is TRBV20-1, the J call TRBJ1-1; no reliable D call. Germline loops: CDR1 DFQATT, CDR2 SNEGSKA (reference sequence). The CDR3 covers 13 residues. V lost 6 bases, J lost 0 bases, and 11 bases lay in between.

V and J are TRBV7-9 and TRBJ2-3; D gene ambiguous. Germline V lookup: CDR1 SEHNR, CDR2 FQNEAQ (reference sequence). V lost 1 base, J lost 3 bases, and 8 bases lay in between. This CDR3 is 14 amino acids long. In DNA form, the CDR3 reads TGTGCCAGCAGCTTAGAATATGTGACAGATACGCAGTATTTT. As protein: CASSLEYVTDTQYF.

This clonotype was observed a few times. CDR3 loop: CASSLALSTLDRVEQFF. The CDR3, as DNA: TGTGCCAGCAGCTTAGCTCTGAGTACTCTAGACAGGGTTGAGCAGTTCTTC. The V call is TRBV7-2, the J call TRBJ2-1, with 7 bases that match TRBD1. The germline V gene encodes CDR1 SGHTA and CDR2 FQGNSA. V trimming: 0 bases; J trimming: 9 bases; junction bases outside the gene matches: 14. The length of the CDR3 is 17 residues.

This clonotype has more than one count but fewer than ten. The chain carries TRBV5-5 and TRBJ1-5, with D maybe TRBD1 (5 bases). The CDR3 has 16 amino acids. With 2 bases removed from V and 4 bases from J, the gap between germline ends came to 16 bases. Germline CDR1 and CDR2: SGHKS and YYEKEE (reference sequence). The CDR3 coding sequence is TGTGCCAGCAGCTTTGCGGACATAGTAGCAAATCAGCCCCAGCATTTT. Its translation: CASSFADIVANQPQHF.

This clonotype came up many times. The gene calls are TRBV29-1 and TRBJ2-2, with D perhaps matching TRBD1 (5 bases). CDR1 is SQVTM and CDR2 is ANQGSEA in the germline V gene. The V end lost 6 bases, the J end lost 6 bases, and 8 bases lay between the germline ends. The CDR3 is 11 residues long. CDR3 nucleotide sequence: TGCAGCGTGTCAGGGTCCGGGGAGCTGTTTTTT. Protein: CSVSGSGELFF.

There are a few counts of this clonotype. The chain couples TRBV12-3 or TRBV12-4 to TRBJ2-7, with D possibly called TRBD1 or TRBD2 (5 bases each). The length of the CDR3 is 20 residues. V lost 1 base and J 1 base, leaving 26 bases between the germline ends. The CDR3 sequence: CASSLGDRDGLVRVSYEQYF. In DNA, the CDR3 is TGTGCCAGCAGTTTAGGAGATAGGGACGGTTTGGTTAGAGTTTCCTACGAGCAGTACTTC.

This chain connects TRBV19 to TRBJ1-1, with D perhaps TRBD1 (6 bases). V was clipped by 9 bases and J by 7 bases, with 15 bases between them. The germline CDR1 and CDR2 sequences are LNHDA and SQIVND (reference sequence). This CDR3 has 12 residues. The CDR3 DNA follows: TGTGCCAGCAACACAGGGTTTGGTGAAGCTTTCTTT. It specifies CASNTGFGEAFF.

The rearrangement links TRBV11-1 to TRBJ2-1, with 11 bases fitting TRBD2. J lost 0 bases, V lost 5 bases, and 9 bases had no gene match. Germline V gene lookup returns CDR1 SGHAT and CDR2 FQDESV (reference sequence). CDR3 length equals 18 residues. The CDR3 loop reads CASSLRLAGSSSYNEQFF. CDR3 sequence (DNA): TGTGCCAGCAGCCTGCGACTAGCGGGAAGTAGCTCCTACAATGAGCAGTTCTTC.

This clonotype was counted a few times. V is TRBV5-1 and J is TRBJ2-3; 9 bases line up with TRBD1. CDR3 length: 16 amino acids. The V gene's germline CDR1 is SGHRS and CDR2 YFSETQ. J lost 3 bases, V lost 0 bases, and 5 bases had no gene match. The CDR3 sequence is CASSLAWTGETDTQYF. The CDR3 nucleotides read TGCGCCAGCAGCTTGGCCTGGACAGGGGAAACAGATACGCAGTATTTT.

This clonotype has just a few counts. The genes are TRBV6-1 and TRBJ1-4; D is undetermined. CDR1 is MNHNS, CDR2 SASEGT, per germline. Trimming took 5 bases from V and 12 from J, leaving 16 bases between them. The length of the CDR3 is 13 residues. The CDR3 protein is CASSPESPRELFF. CDR3 bases: TGTGCCAGCAGTCCCGAATCCCCTCGGGAACTGTTTTTT.

This clonotype was counted between two and nine times. The J gene is TRBJ2-1, the V gene TRBV7-6, with D perhaps TRBD2 (6 bases). CDR3 size: 15 residues. Germline V CDR1 and CDR2: SGHVS, FNYEAQ. V was cut by 3 bases and J by 6 bases, with 15 bases left in between. CDR3 loop: CASSLGGIPFNEQFF. The CDR3 nucleotides read TGTGCCAGCAGCTTGGGCGGGATCCCATTCAATGAGCAGTTCTTC.

The chain uses TRBV5-6 and TRBJ2-7; 11 positions agree with TRBD2. The germline V gene has CDR1 SGHDT and CDR2 YYEEEE. This CDR3 is built from 17 residues. V was clipped by 7 bases and J by 0 bases; unmatched bases: 12. The DNA of the CDR3 is TGTGCCAGCGGCCCGGGACTAGCGGACTATAGCTCCTACGAGCAGTACTTC. It specifies CASGPGLADYSSYEQYF.

The rearrangement joins TRBV27 to TRBJ2-7; D possibly corresponds to TRBD1 (5 bases). The V gene lost 6 bases and the J gene lost 4 bases, with 13 bases spanning the gap. CDR3 length equals 13 residues. Germline V gene sequence: CDR1 MNHEY, CDR2 SMNVEV (reference sequence). The CDR3 is CASSPVGDYEQYF. CDR3 coding DNA: TGTGCCAGCAGCCCGGTAGGGGATTACGAGCAGTACTTC.

This clonotype was observed at least ten times. The chain links TRBV7-9 to TRBJ2-5, with 11 bases lining up with TRBD2. Germline CDR1 and CDR2: SEHNR and FQNEAQ (reference sequence). V gave up 4 bases and J gave up 4 bases; unmatched junction bases: 2. This CDR3 is 14 amino acids long. In DNA, the CDR3 is TGTGCCAGCAGCTCCCTAGCGGGAGGAGAGACCCAGTACTTC. The encoded protein is CASSSLAGGETQYF. The full variable domain, in which reference TRBV7-9 and TRBJ2-5 provide the parts outside the CDR3, is DTGVSQNPRHKITKRGQNVTFRCDPISEHNRLYWYRQTLGQGPEFLTYFQNEAQLEKSRLLSDRFSAERPKGSFSTLEIQRTEQGDSAMYLCASSSLAGGETQYFGPGTRLLVL.

V and J are TRBV4-3 and TRBJ2-1, with a weak D call TRBD2 (5 bases). The CDR3 has 17 amino acids. Trimming took off 0 bases at V and 0 bases at J, with 12 bases between the two ends. CDR1 LGHNA and CDR2 YSLEER come from the germline V gene. As DNA, the CDR3 is TGCGCCAGCAGCCAAGAAATAGCGAGGATCTCCTACAATGAGCAGTTCTTC. This encodes CASSQEIARISYNEQFF.

This clonotype was seen only a few times. The chain couples TRBV11-2 to TRBJ2-3; 8 nucleotides align to TRBD1. CDR1 and CDR2 (germline): SGHAT, FQNNGV. This CDR3 is 18 amino acids long. V lost 0 bases to trimming and J lost 4 bases; unmatched junction nucleotides: 12. CDR3 region: CASSLEIGRGPKADTQYF. The CDR3 DNA follows: TGTGCCAGCAGCTTAGAAATAGGCAGGGGGCCGAAGGCAGATACGCAGTATTTT.